One and the same sample provided the 11 T cell receptor beta chains below, sequenced in a study of vaccination and CD4 T cells after COVID-19. Treatment: roughly 10-day PBMC culture with coronavirus spike peptide pools or control peptides (ViraFEST assay). Cultured CD4+ T cell DNA underwent sequencing with the Oncomine TCR Beta short-read assay. TCRdb reanalysed the PCR reads using MiXCR and keeps one entry per CDR3 protein. The sample contains over 10,000 distinct CDR3 sequences, approximately 79% of which appear only once. Their target antigens are unknown. The specimen sequenced was CD4+ T cells from blood, cultured in vitro. Receptors originate from a human donor who had recovered from COVID-19.

This chain connects TRBV2 to TRBJ1-5, with D unresolved. Trimming left V 5 bases short and J 0 bases short, with 14 bases between. Germline lookup yields CDR1 SNHLY and CDR2 FYNNEI. The CDR3 runs to 16 residues. CDR3 in amino acids: CASSTPYPYSNQPQHF. The CDR3 nucleotides are TGTGCCAGCAGTACCCCATATCCCTATAGCAATCAGCCCCAGCATTTT.

The sample holds a few counts of this clonotype. The chain carries TRBV28 and TRBJ1-1, with a tentative D call TRBD1 (5 bases). Deletions cut 8 bases from V and 1 base from J, with 20 bases between. Germline CDR1 and CDR2: MDHEN and SYDVKM. The CDR3 runs to 16 residues. CDR3 coding DNA: TGTGCCAGCTGCACTCCCCGGGGGATACGGAACACTGAAGCTTTCTTT. Protein sequence: CASCTPRGIRNTEAFF.

This rearrangement joins TRBV19 to TRBJ1-2; perhaps TRBD1 as D (5 bases). Between the trimmed V and J ends, which lost 3 bases and 8 bases, there was a span of 22 bases. This CDR3 is built from 16 residues. The germline V gene has CDR1 LNHDA and CDR2 SQIVND (reference sequence). Here the CDR3 reads CASSIGQGSRTYGYTF. DNA of the CDR3: TGTGCCAGTAGTATCGGCCAGGGCAGTCGTACGTACGGCTACACCTTC.

V gene TRBV20-1 combines with J gene TRBJ2-7, with TRBD1 matching over 7 bases. With 0 bases clipped from V and 2 bases from J, the junction kept 7 bases outside the gene matches. Germline V gene sequence: CDR1 DFQATT, CDR2 SNEGSKA (reference sequence). CDR3 length: 15 amino acids. The chain's CDR3 is CSAREERGPPYEQYF. The CDR3 DNA reads as TGCAGTGCTAGAGAGGAGAGGGGGCCCCCCTACGAGCAGTACTTC.

V is TRBV28 and J is TRBJ1-5; D is unresolved. Germline assignment: CDR1 MDHEN and CDR2 SYDVKM. The CDR3 runs to 15 residues. V was cut by 2 bases and J by 6 bases, with 14 bases left in between. The chain's CDR3 is CASSLGPTPGQPQHF. CDR3 in DNA: TGTGCCAGCAGTTTAGGGCCAACTCCGGGTCAGCCCCAGCATTTT.

The chain links TRBV20-1 to TRBJ1-5, with D perhaps TRBD1 (5 bases). V lost 6 bases to trimming and J lost 7 bases, with 19 bases between them. CDR1 is DFQATT, CDR2 SNEGSKA, per germline (reference sequence). The CDR3 has 14 amino acids. CDR3 residues: CSAMAGTSGQPQHF. CDR3 nucleotides: TGCAGTGCCATGGCAGGGACTTCAGGACAGCCCCAGCATTTT.

This clonotype was seen a few times. J is TRBJ1-5 and V is TRBV7-8, with unresolved D. The germline V gene encodes CDR1 SGHVS and CDR2 FQNEAQ. The CDR3 length is 15 residues. The germline V and J ends were trimmed by 5 bases and 3 bases, with 14 bases remaining between them. For the CDR3, the DNA is TGTGCCAGCAGCCCCCTCCGGGGTATCAATCAGCCCCAGCATTTT. It translates to CASSPLRGINQPQHF. The whole variable domain, filled in from reference TRBV7-8 and TRBJ1-5, reads GAGVSQSPRYKVAKRGQDVALRCDPISGHVSLFWYQQALGQGPEFLTYFQNEAQLDKSGLPSDRFFAERPEGSVSTLKIQRTQQEDSAVYLCASSPLRGINQPQHFGDGTRLSIL.

This clonotype has just one count. The chain combines TRBV7-9 with TRBJ2-7, with 9 bases aligning to TRBD1. In germline, CDR1 is SEHNR, CDR2 FQNEAQ (reference sequence). The V gene end was trimmed by 5 bases and the J gene end by 5 bases; junction bases not matched to a gene: 16. The CDR3 is 17 residues long. This CDR3 reads CASSTRDRVDRGDEQYF. Here the CDR3 DNA reads TGTGCCAGCAGCACACGGGACAGGGTCGATCGTGGGGACGAGCAGTACTTC.

V and J are TRBV7-2 and TRBJ2-3, with unresolved D. Germline CDR1 reads SGHTA; CDR2 reads FQGNSA. Trimming stripped 1 base from V and 4 bases from J, with 12 bases between. The CDR3 runs 15 residues. This CDR3 reads CASSLVNERPDTQYF. Here the CDR3 DNA reads TGTGCCAGCAGCTTAGTAAACGAGCGCCCAGATACGCAGTATTTT.

With regard to this clonotype: At one of its ends the junction is not consistent with the germline gene, which may arise from a read error. The chain has TRBV7-2 and TRBJ2-3, with D perhaps given as TRBD1 or TRBD2 (5 bases each). This CDR3 has 14 amino acids. Germline V gives CDR1 SGHTA, CDR2 FQGNSA. The CDR3 sequence: CASSLGAGGHGAAF. DNA for the CDR3: TGTGCCAGCAGCTTAGGGGCCGGAGGACACGGGGCGGCGTTT.

The chain recombines TRBV18 with TRBJ1-1; D might be TRBD1 (6 bases). With 6 bases removed from V and 4 bases from J, the gap between germline ends came to 12 bases. The CDR3 has 13 residues. Germline CDR1 reads KGHSH; CDR2 reads LQKENI. DNA for the CDR3: TGTGCCAGCTCTCCGGGACAACTCACTGAAGCTTTCTTT. Its translation: CASSPGQLTEAFF. Combining the CDR3 with reference TRBV18 and TRBJ1-1 gives the whole variable domain NAGVMQNPRHLVRRRGQEARLRCSPMKGHSHVYWYRQLPEEGLKFMVYLQKENIIDESGMPKERFSAEFPKEGPSILRIQQVVRGDSAAYFCASSPGQLTEAFFGQGTRLTVV.